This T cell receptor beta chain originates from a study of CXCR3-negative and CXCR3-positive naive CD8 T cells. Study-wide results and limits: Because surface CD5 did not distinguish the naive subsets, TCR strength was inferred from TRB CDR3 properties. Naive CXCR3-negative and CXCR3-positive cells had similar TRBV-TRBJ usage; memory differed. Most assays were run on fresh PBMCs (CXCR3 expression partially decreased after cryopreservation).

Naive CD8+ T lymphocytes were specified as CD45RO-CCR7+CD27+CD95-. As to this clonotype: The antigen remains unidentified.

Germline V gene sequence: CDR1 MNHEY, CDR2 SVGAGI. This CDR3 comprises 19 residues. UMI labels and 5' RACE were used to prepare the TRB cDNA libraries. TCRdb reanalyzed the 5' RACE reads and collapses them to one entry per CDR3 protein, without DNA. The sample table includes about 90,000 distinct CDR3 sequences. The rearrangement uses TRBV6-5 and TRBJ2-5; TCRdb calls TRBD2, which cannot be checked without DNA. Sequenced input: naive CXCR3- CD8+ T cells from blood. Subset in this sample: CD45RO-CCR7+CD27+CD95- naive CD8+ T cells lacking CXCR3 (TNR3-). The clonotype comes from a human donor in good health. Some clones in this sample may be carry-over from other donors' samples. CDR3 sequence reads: CASSSLWQGSSGVQETQYF.